This T cell receptor (beta chain) was sequenced for a study of shared clonotypes between healthy human individuals. This clone was detected a few times. Its target is unknown. The CDR3 consists of 14 residues. From germline, CDR1 is SGHDT and CDR2 YYEEEE. The V end lost 0 bases, the J end lost 3 bases, and 7 bases lay between the germline ends. Study conclusions and caveats: Memory subsets generally showed smaller estimated richness than naive subsets did.

The study ran the assay at deep level. Here immunoSEQ multiplex PCR was the method, and the copy in TCRdb shows in-frame clones only, minus some. The top ten hold approximately 1.5% of the sample, which has roughly 1 million clones, about 75% seen once. Only Caucasian adults living in Nashville, Tennessee made up the donor group. The J gene is TRBJ1-5, the V gene TRBV5-6; D not resolved. The TCR comes from a man in his late teens or twenties in good health. The sample taken for sequencing was memory CD4+ T cells sorted from blood. As for subset: CD45RA-negative fraction. The CDR3 sequence is CASSLGGFNQPQHF. The CDR3 DNA reads TGTGCCAGCAGCTTGGGAGGATTCAATCAGCCCCAGCATTTT.